This TCR beta chain was recorded in a study of shared clonotypes between healthy human individuals. The DNA input per sorted-subset replicate PCR was about 220 ng, corresponding to tens of thousands of T cell genomes. Clones were read by immunoSEQ multiplex PCR, and TCRdb kept only the in-frame ones, dropping some. The data hold some 1,100,000 clones, with around 78% observed a single time. Germline V gene lookup returns CDR1 MGHDK and CDR2 SYGVNS. Losses at the gene ends were 4 bases for V and 4 bases for J; bases not matched to a gene: 4. The CDR3 is made up of 15 amino acids. Sequencing was done on a sample of memory CD4+ T cells from PBMCs. The subset denotes: CD45RA-negative fraction. The genes are TRBV25-1 and TRBJ2-1, with 10 bases aligning to TRBD2. This TCR came from a man younger than 35 in good health. Some clones in this sample may be carry-over from other donors' samples. The CDR3 spells CASSAAGGPYNEQFF. As DNA, the CDR3 is TGTGCCAGCAGTGCAGCGGGAGGGCCTTACAATGAGCAGTTCTTC.